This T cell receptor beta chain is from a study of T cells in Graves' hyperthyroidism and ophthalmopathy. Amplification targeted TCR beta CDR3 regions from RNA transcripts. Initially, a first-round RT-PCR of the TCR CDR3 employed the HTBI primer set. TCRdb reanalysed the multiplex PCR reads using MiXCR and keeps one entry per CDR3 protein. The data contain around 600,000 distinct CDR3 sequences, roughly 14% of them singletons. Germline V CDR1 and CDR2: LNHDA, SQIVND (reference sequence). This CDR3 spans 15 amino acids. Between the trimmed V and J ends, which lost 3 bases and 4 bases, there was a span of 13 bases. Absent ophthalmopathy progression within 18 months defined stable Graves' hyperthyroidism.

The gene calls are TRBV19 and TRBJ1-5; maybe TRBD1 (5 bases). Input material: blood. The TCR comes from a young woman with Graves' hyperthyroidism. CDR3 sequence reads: CASSMGQVPNQPQHF. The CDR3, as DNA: TGTGCCAGTAGTATGGGGCAGGTACCGAATCAGCCCCAGCATTTT.